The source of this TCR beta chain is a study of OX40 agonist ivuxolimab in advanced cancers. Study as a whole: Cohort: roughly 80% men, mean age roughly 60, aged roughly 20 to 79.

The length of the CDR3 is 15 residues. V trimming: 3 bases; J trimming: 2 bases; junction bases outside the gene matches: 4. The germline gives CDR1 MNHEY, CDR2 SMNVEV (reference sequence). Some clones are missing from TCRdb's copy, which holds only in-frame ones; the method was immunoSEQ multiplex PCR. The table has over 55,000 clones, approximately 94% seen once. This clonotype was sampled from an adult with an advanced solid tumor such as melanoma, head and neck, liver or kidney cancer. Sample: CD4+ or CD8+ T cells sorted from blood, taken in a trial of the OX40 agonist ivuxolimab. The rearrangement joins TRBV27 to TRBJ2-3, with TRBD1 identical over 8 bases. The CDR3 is CASSFGQGNTDTQYF. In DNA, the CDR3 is TGTGCCAGCAGTTTCGGACAGGGAAACACAGATACGCAGTATTTT.